One T cell receptor (beta chain) is described in this entry. Its cognate antigen has yet to be identified. The CDR3 end shows no conserved phenylalanine or tryptophan, and so a read error is likely. The CDR1 and CDR2 encoded by the germline V gene are SGHAT and FQNNGV. The CDR3 totals 14 residues, both ends included. Left in the record is the CDR3 DNA by itself, 42 bases read in frame from the first base. This record belongs to a study of tumor and adjacent non-tumor tissue in lung cancer (dated by TCRdb to about 2018). Looking at the study overall: Patients with adenocarcinoma (roughly 12), squamous cell carcinoma (2) and small cell lung cancer (1) were included in the cohort. The study compared bulk TCRbeta repertoires from lung tumor tissue and matched distant non-tumor lung tissue of approximately 14 lung cancer patients. Sequencing produced 100 million to 150 million productive TCRbeta reads in total, an average of approximately 4.5 million reads per sample. Ages among the approximately 15 patients ranged from roughly 31 to 76 years, there were around ten men and 5 women, and disease was at TNM stage I to III. TCRbeta CDR3 sequencing was performed on fewer than 35 paired specimens, with one tumor sample and one normal lung sample collected per patient. Study-wide conclusions, independent of this receptor: The top 100 clones accounted for a significantly larger cumulative portion of the repertoire in normal lung than in tumor tissue. Younger patients had significantly higher TCR diversity, and higher tumor TCR diversity was associated with shorter overall and disease-free survival. Only approximately 14 patients were included in the cohort, and the need for larger samples and more detailed clinical data was noted by the authors. Peripheral blood was not sequenced, so blood TCRbeta repertoires were not examined in the lung cancer patients of the study. Tumor tissue showed significantly higher TCR diversity (inverse Simpson) than normal lung tissue, at roughly 430 vs 170 (P = 0.0075, Mann-Whitney U test). The sequencing platform is not named in the methods, and unique molecular identifiers are not mentioned.

RNA was isolated from bulk unsorted tissue, and RNA quality was assessed with a NanoDrop ND-1000 and an Agilent 2100. Donors were newly diagnosed lung cancer patients admitted for thoracic surgery in China between August and November 2014, without prior chemotherapy. The study excluded patients who had received radiotherapy or chemotherapy before or who had another cancer at the same time. Surgical tissue pieces of about 1-2.2 cm3 were preserved in RNAlater solution and were kept at -80 degrees C until use. Libraries were built with multiplex PCR. Sequenced using an Illumina HiSeq 2500. TCRbeta libraries were built by three rounds of nested PCR using primers (Table S4), following protocols modified from ARM-PCR. PCR products of 200-500 bp were gel-excised and purified with the QIAquick gel extraction kit before sequencing. Concerning the study's data processing: Trimmomatic was used to clean the reads, FLASH merged the cleaned reads into complete CDR3 sequences, and MiTCR assigned the sequences to V(D)J germline segments. Clonal diversity was calculated as the inverse Simpson's index using VDJtools. A read counted as productive if the sequence was in-frame and lacked a premature stop codon. In-frame beta chains were kept once TCRdb had trimmed the public reads at Q25 with fastp and called clones with MiXCR. For every CDR3 protein sequence, its rows merge into one entry that carries the most common genes and DNA. The V and J calls were determined by TCRdb, not by the authors. Present in this sample are approximately 86,000 distinct CDR3 sequences, approximately 72% of which were seen just once. The ten biggest clones cover under 9.5% of the sample.

The clonotype comes from a woman aged 40-49 years with non-small cell lung cancer. The sequence joins TRBV11-2 to TRBJ2-7; the D gene cannot be resolved reliably. The sample taken for sequencing was lung tumor tissue. The CDR3 region reads CVSSLQLAAHEQYL. The nucleotide sequence reads TGTGTCAGCAGCTTACAGTTAGCCGCCCACGAGCAGTACTTG.